These 21 T cell receptor beta chains were all obtained from the same sample, sequenced in a study of cytomegalovirus exposure and HLA in healthy donors. The study ran its PCR with 60 Vbeta and 13 Jbeta primers. Sequenced by immunoSEQ multiplex PCR; TCRdb stores in-frame clones only, minus some. The repertoire has over 150,000 clones, over 70% of them found once; the top ten carry 2.1%. Sequencing was done on a sample of PBMCs. The receptors shown here come from a man under 40 in good health and CMV-seronegative.

The sample holds a few counts of this clone. CDR3 DNA: TGTGCCAGCCTTAGGGGGAGCTATAACAAAGAGACCCAGTACTTC. As protein: CASLRGSYNKETQYF. This chain uses TRBV6-6 with TRBJ2-5; D perhaps matches TRBD1 (6 bases). Trimming cost V 8 bases and J 3 bases, with 19 bases left between them. The V gene's germline CDR1 is MNHNY and CDR2 SVGAGI (reference sequence). The CDR3 sequence is 15 residues long.

This clone was observed a few times. This chain uses TRBV4-3 with TRBJ1-2; D perhaps matches TRBD1 (5 bases). The CDR3 length is 15 residues. Germline CDR1 is LGHNA and CDR2 is YSLEER. V shed 2 bases and J shed 0 bases, with 10 bases lying between them. The CDR3 loop reads CASSQTQGSNYGYTF. CDR3 nucleotides: TGCGCCAGCAGCCAAACTCAGGGTTCTAACTATGGCTACACCTTC.

The CDR3 nucleotides are TGTGCCAGCAGCGTAGGTGGGCGGGATTCACCCCTCCACTTT. Amino acids: CASSVGGRDSPLHF. The chain combines TRBV9 with TRBJ1-6; D is unclear. V lost 0 bases and J 8 bases, leaving 9 bases between the germline ends. CDR3 size: 14 residues. The V gene's germline CDR1 is SGDLS and CDR2 YYNGEE.

The gene calls are TRBV30 and TRBJ1-3, with a possible D match to TRBD1 (6 bases). The V and J ends lost 0 bases and 0 bases respectively, with 9 bases between them. The CDR3 has 15 amino acids. Germline CDR1 is GTSNPN and CDR2 is SVGIG (reference sequence). The chain's CDR3 is CAWSVRGSSGNTIYF. DNA for the CDR3: TGTGCCTGGAGTGTAAGGGGGAGCTCTGGAAACACCATATATTTT.

The chain combines TRBV7-2 with TRBJ2-7; 8 bases are a match to TRBD2. The CDR3 is made up of 14 amino acids. CDR1 and CDR2 (germline): SGHTA, FQGNSA. Trimming removed 7 bases from V and 5 bases from J; junction bases left unmatched: 10. The CDR3 nucleotides are TGTGCCAGCACCAAGGGACTAGAGGCTAACGAGCAGTACTTC. As protein: CASTKGLEANEQYF. Looking up the rest from reference TRBV7-2 and TRBJ2-7 gives the full variable domain: GAGVSQSPSNKVTEKGKDVELRCDPISGHTALYWYRQSLGQGLEFLIYFQGNSAPDKSGLPSDRFSAERTGGSVSTLTIQRTQQEDSAVYLCASTKGLEANEQYFGPGTRLTVT.

The chain employs TRBV11-2 and TRBJ1-2; D possibly corresponds to TRBD1 (6 bases). Germline lookup yields CDR1 SGHAT and CDR2 FQNNGV. The V end was cut by 7 bases, the J end by 0 bases, with 15 bases between. The CDR3 spans 15 residues. The CDR3 DNA reads as TGTGCCAGCAACACAGGGTTCGGAACTAACTATGGCTACACCTTC. Residues: CASNTGFGTNYGYTF.

The gene calls are TRBV6-5 and TRBJ2-1; D unresolved. Germline CDR1 is MNHEY and CDR2 is SVGAGI. The V end was cut by 6 bases, the J end by 3 bases, with 6 bases between. This CDR3 has 12 residues. CDR3 protein: CASSLNYNEQFF. The CDR3 nucleotides are TGTGCCAGCAGCCTAAACTACAATGAGCAGTTCTTC.

This clone has just one count. The gene calls are TRBV19 and TRBJ2-6; no reliable D call. V lost 1 base and J lost 0, with 7 bases in between. CDR1 and CDR2 (germline): LNHDA, SQIVND (reference sequence). This CDR3 has 16 amino acids. In nucleotides, the CDR3 is TGTGCCAGTAGTATAGCCACTGGCTCTGGGGCCAACGTCCTGACTTTC. It translates to CASSIATGSGANVLTF. Full variable domain (remainder filled in from reference TRBV19 and TRBJ2-6): DGGITQSPKYLFRKEGQNVTLSCEQNLNHDAMYWYRQDPGQGLRLIYYSQIVNDFQKGDIAEGYSVSREKKESFPLTVTSAQKNPTAFYLCASSIATGSGANVLTFGAGSRLTVL.

This chain joins TRBV6-5 and TRBJ1-4; 8 nucleotides agree with TRBD1. Germline values: CDR1 MNHEY, CDR2 SVGAGI. The junction had 10 bases not matched to a gene; V was cut back by 6 bases and J by 7 bases. The CDR3 contains 15 residues. The CDR3 loop is CASSTQGAHSEKLFF. The CDR3 nucleotides are TGTGCCAGCAGCACTCAGGGGGCGCACAGTGAAAAACTGTTTTTT.

The rearrangement links TRBV10-3 to TRBJ2-7; 9 bases agree with TRBD1. This CDR3 is built from 13 residues. Germline CDR1 is ENHRY and CDR2 is SYGVKD. The CDR3 reads CAIRDRASYEQYF. In nucleotides, the CDR3 is TGTGCTATAAGGGACAGGGCCTCCTACGAGCAGTACTTC.

The genes are TRBV19 and TRBJ1-1; perhaps TRBD1 as D (6 bases). V was cut by 8 bases and J by 3 bases, with 13 bases left in between. This CDR3 spans 13 amino acids. Per germline, CDR1 LNHDA and CDR2 SQIVND (reference sequence). The CDR3, as DNA: TGTGCCAGTGGTACAGGGTCGGACACTGAAGCTTTCTTT. It translates to CASGTGSDTEAFF.

V gene TRBV4-1 combines with J gene TRBJ2-1, with a weak D call TRBD1 (5 bases). CDR3 size: 14 residues. Trimming removed 4 bases from V and 5 bases from J, with 12 bases in between. Germline-derived CDR1 and CDR2 are MGHRA and YSYEKL. CDR3 in DNA: TGCGCCAGCAGCCTAAGTCTACAGGACAATGAGCAGTTCTTC. This translates into CASSLSLQDNEQFF.

V is TRBV2 and J is TRBJ2-1; D perhaps matches TRBD2 (6 bases). In germline, CDR1 is SNHLY, CDR2 FYNNEI. The V end was cut by 6 bases, the J end by 3 bases, with 18 bases between. The CDR3 spans 16 residues. CDR3 loop: CASSVGGGLLYNEQFF. DNA of the CDR3: TGTGCCAGCAGCGTAGGTGGGGGACTCCTCTACAATGAGCAGTTCTTC.

Many counts were recorded for this clone. The rearrangement links TRBV6-1 to TRBJ1-1; D not certain. Trimming stripped 6 bases from V and 3 bases from J, with 8 bases between. This CDR3 comprises 12 residues. CDR1 MNHNS and CDR2 SASEGT come from the germline V gene. The CDR3 here is CASREADTEAFF. CDR3 DNA sequence: TGTGCCAGCAGGGAGGCTGACACTGAAGCTTTCTTT.

The rearrangement uses TRBV7-2 and TRBJ2-3; TRBD2 is a possible D gene (6 bases). The CDR3 contains 17 residues. Trimming pared 2 bases from V and 0 bases from J, leaving 15 bases between. In germline, CDR1 is SGHTA, CDR2 FQGNSA. The CDR3: CASSLNGGGSSTDTQYF. CDR3 bases: TGTGCCAGCAGCTTAAACGGGGGAGGTTCTAGCACAGATACGCAGTATTTT.

This clone was detected only a few times. This chain connects TRBV19 to TRBJ2-3, with 7 bases matching TRBD1. From germline, CDR1 is LNHDA and CDR2 SQIVND (reference sequence). V was clipped by 5 bases and J by 4 bases; unmatched bases: 9. The CDR3 loop spans 15 amino acids. CDR3 in DNA: TGTGCCAGTAGTCCAAGACAGGGCGGCGCAGATACGCAGTATTTT. This gives the protein CASSPRQGGADTQYF. The entire variable domain, with the rest obtained from reference TRBV19 and TRBJ2-3, is as follows: DGGITQSPKYLFRKEGQNVTLSCEQNLNHDAMYWYRQDPGQGLRLIYYSQIVNDFQKGDIAEGYSVSREKKESFPLTVTSAQKNPTAFYLCASSPRQGGADTQYFGPGTRLTVL.

The V and J genes are TRBV29-1 and TRBJ1-1; D is undetermined. In germline, CDR1 is SQVTM, CDR2 ANQGSEA. The CDR3 runs 13 residues. V lost 0 bases to trimming and J lost 5 bases, with 10 bases between them. The CDR3: CSVEEEGGTEAFF. The CDR3 region has the DNA TGCAGCGTTGAAGAAGAGGGTGGTACTGAAGCTTTCTTT. Variable domain in full (rest from reference TRBV29-1 and TRBJ1-1): SAVISQKPSRDICQRGTSLTIQCQVDSQVTMMFWYRQQPGQSLTLIATANQGSEATYESGFVIDKFPISRPNLTFSTLTVSNMSPEDSSIYLCSVEEEGGTEAFFGQGTRLTVV.

The J gene is TRBJ2-3, the V gene TRBV29-1, with 11 nucleotides matching TRBD1. The CDR3 runs 17 residues. V gave up 7 bases and J gave up 2 bases; unmatched junction bases: 14. Germline-derived CDR1 and CDR2 are SQVTM and ANQGSEA. The CDR3 spells CSATGTRDRGYTDTQYF. Here the CDR3 DNA reads TGCAGCGCCACCGGGACCCGGGACAGGGGGTACACAGATACGCAGTATTTT.

The chain employs TRBV18 and TRBJ2-1; 7 bases map to TRBD2. The CDR3 extends over 15 amino acids. The ends lost 6 bases at V and 8 bases at J; junction bases unmatched: 13. CDR1 and CDR2 from the germline V gene are KGHSH and LQKENI. The CDR3 DNA follows: TGTGCCAGCTCGCCCGACCGGACTAGTTTACATGAGCAGTTCTTC. Its protein product is CASSPDRTSLHEQFF.

V is TRBV19 and J is TRBJ2-7; 15 nucleotides agree with TRBD2. The length of the CDR3 is 16 residues. The J segment lost 3 bases and the V segment lost 6 bases, leaving 6 bases of the junction unmatched. Germline CDR1 is LNHDA and CDR2 is SQIVND (reference sequence). The CDR3, as DNA: TGTGCCAGTAGCCTGGGACTAGCGGGGGGCATCTACGAGCAGTACTTC. Protein sequence: CASSLGLAGGIYEQYF.

The CDR3 protein is CASSLANEQYF. The CDR3 coding sequence is TGTGCCAGCAGCTTAGCCAACGAGCAGTACTTC. The chain joins TRBV7-2 to TRBJ2-7; unclear D gene. This CDR3 has 11 residues. Trimming stripped 0 bases from V and 5 bases from J, with 2 bases between. Germline V CDR1 and CDR2: SGHTA, FQGNSA.